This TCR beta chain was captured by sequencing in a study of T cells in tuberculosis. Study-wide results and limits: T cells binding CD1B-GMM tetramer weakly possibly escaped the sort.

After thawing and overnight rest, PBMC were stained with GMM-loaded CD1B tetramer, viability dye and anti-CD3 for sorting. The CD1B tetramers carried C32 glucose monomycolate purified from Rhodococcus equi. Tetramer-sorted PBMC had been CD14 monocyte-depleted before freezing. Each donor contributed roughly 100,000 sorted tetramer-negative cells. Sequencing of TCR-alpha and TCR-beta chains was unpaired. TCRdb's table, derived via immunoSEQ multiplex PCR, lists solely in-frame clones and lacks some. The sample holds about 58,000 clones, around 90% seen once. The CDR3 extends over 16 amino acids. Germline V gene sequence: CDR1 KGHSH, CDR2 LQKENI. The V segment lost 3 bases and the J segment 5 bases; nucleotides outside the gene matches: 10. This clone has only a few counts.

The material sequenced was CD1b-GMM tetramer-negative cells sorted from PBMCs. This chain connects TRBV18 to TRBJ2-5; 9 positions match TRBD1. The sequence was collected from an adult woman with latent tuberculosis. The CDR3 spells CASSPRTGGGWETQYF. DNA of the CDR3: TGTGCCAGCTCACCTAGAACAGGGGGCGGCTGGGAGACCCAGTACTTC.